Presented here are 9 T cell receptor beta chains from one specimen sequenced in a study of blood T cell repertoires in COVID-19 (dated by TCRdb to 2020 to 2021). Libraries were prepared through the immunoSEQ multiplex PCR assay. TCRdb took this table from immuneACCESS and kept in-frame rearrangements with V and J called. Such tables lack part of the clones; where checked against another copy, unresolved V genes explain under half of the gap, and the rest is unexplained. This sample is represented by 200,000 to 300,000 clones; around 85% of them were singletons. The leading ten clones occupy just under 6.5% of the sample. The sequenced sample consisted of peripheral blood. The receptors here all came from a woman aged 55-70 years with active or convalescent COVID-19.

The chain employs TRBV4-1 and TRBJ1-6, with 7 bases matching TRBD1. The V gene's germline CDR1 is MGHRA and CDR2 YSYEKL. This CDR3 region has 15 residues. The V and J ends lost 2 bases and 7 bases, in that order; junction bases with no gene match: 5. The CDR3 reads CASSQTGTVNSPLHF. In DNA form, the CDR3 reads TGCGCCAGCAGCCAAACCGGGACAGTAAATTCACCCCTCCACTTT.

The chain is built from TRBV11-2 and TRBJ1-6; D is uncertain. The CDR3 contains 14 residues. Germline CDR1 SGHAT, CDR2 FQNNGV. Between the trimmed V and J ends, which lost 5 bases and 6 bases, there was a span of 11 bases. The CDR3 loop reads CASSPDNANSPLHF. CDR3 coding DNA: TGTGCCAGCAGCCCCGACAATGCTAATTCACCCCTCCACTTT.

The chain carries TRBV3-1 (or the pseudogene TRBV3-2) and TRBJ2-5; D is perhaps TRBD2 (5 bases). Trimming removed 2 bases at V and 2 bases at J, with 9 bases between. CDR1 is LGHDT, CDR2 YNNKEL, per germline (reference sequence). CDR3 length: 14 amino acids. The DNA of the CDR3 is TGTGCCAGCAGCCAACATCCGGGACAAGAGACCCAGTACTTC. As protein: CASSQHPGQETQYF.

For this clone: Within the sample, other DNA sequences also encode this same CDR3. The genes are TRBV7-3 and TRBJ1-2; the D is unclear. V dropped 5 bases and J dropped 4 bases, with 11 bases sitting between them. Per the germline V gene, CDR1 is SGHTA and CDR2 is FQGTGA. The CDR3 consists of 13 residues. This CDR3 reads CASSPGGGYGYTF. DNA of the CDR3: TGTGCCAGCAGCCCCGGTGGAGGCTATGGCTACACCTTC.

This CDR3 reads CASSASVEQFF. DNA for the CDR3: TGTGCCAGTAGTGCTAGCGTGGAGCAGTTCTTC. V and J are TRBV19 and TRBJ2-1, with a possible D match to TRBD2 (6 bases). The V gene lost 5 bases and the J gene lost 10 bases, with 9 bases spanning the gap. The CDR3 runs 11 residues. Germline CDR1 is LNHDA and CDR2 is SQIVND (reference sequence). The full variable domain, rest sourced from reference TRBV19 and TRBJ2-1, is DGGITQSPKYLFRKEGQNVTLSCEQNLNHDAMYWYRQDPGQGLRLIYYSQIVNDFQKGDIAEGYSVSREKKESFPLTVTSAQKNPTAFYLCASSASVEQFFGPGTRLTVL.

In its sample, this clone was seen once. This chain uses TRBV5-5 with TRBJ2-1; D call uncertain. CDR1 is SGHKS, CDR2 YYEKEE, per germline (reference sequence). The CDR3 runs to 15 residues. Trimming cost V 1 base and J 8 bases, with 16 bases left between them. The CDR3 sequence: CASSLPAGLTDEQFF. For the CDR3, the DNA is TGTGCCAGCAGCTTGCCGGCCGGGTTGACTGATGAGCAGTTCTTC.

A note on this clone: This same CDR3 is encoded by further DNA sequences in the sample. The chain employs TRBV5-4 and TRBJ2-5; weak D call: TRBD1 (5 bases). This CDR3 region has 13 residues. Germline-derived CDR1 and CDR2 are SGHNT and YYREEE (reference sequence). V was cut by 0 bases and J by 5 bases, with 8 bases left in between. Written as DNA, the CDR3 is TGTGCCAGCAGCTTGGGGGGCGAGGAGACCCAGTACTTC. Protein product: CASSLGGEETQYF.

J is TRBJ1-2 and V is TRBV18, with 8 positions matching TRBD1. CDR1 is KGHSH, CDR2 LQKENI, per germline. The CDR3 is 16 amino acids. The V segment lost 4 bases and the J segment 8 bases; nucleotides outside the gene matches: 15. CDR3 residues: CASSLQPGQGRRGYTF. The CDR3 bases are TGTGCCAGCTCACTCCAGCCCGGACAGGGAAGAAGGGGCTACACCTTC.

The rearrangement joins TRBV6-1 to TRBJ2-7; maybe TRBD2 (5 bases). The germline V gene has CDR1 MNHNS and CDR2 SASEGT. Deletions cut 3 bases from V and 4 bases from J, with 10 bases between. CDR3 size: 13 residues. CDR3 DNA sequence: TGTGCCAGCAGTGAGATTAGCGTTTACGAGCAGTACTTC. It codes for CASSEISVYEQYF.